This T cell receptor beta chain came from a study of OX40 agonist ivuxolimab in advanced cancers. Overall study context: Ivuxolimab, which patients received intravenously every 2 weeks, was dosed at 0.01 to 10 mg/kg. The mean age was roughly 60 years, ranging from about 20 to 90, with about four fifths of participants male. The eligibility criteria allowed prior anti-PD-1, anti-PD-L1 or anti-CTLA-4 therapy, and 40% had some.

The V end lost 4 bases, the J end lost 6 bases, and 5 bases lay between the germline ends. The CDR3 is 11 amino acids. CDR1 is SGHTA and CDR2 is FQGNSA in the germline V gene. As to this clone: Its target is not known.

The data were produced by immunoSEQ multiplex PCR, yet TCRdb's version contains in-frame clones alone and is incomplete. Among 60,000 to 100,000 clones listed, about nine tenths were seen once. Findings of the study overall: The study observed clonal expansion of CD4+ and CD8+ blood T cells by week 6 at 0.1 to 3.0 mg/kg.

This clonotype was obtained from an adult with an advanced solid tumor such as melanoma, head and neck, liver or kidney cancer. Sequencing was performed on CD4+ or CD8+ T cells sorted from blood, taken in a trial of the OX40 agonist ivuxolimab. The chain is built from TRBV7-2 and TRBJ2-3; D is possibly TRBD2 (5 bases). Here the CDR3 reads CASSSSDTQYF. CDR3 nucleotide sequence: TGTGCCAGCAGCTCTAGCGATACGCAGTATTTT. The entire variable domain, with the rest obtained from reference TRBV7-2 and TRBJ2-3, is as follows: GAGVSQSPSNKVTEKGKDVELRCDPISGHTALYWYRQSLGQGLEFLIYFQGNSAPDKSGLPSDRFSAERTGGSVSTLTIQRTQQEDSAVYLCASSSSDTQYFGPGTRLTVL.